This TCR beta chain was identified during a study of cytomegalovirus exposure and HLA in healthy donors. Study-wide results and caveats: In all likelihood, a cluster of highly shared sequence variants was a sequencing artifact. In vitro data verified three CMV-associated chains as specific for CMV antigens. Roughly even sequencing depth across donors was the assumption behind the presence/absence analyses.

The PCR used 60 Vbeta and 13 Jbeta primers. Assay used: immunoSEQ multiplex PCR; TCRdb lists only in-frame clones, some missing. The sample gives some 150,000 clones, approximately 78% of which show up once; 2% to 2.5% is in the top ten. Note on this clone: The antigen is undetermined.

CDR3 length: 15 amino acids. The germline gives CDR1 SEHNR, CDR2 FQNEAQ (reference sequence). V was trimmed by 5 bases and J by 3 bases, leaving 16 bases between them. Sequencing was done on a sample of PBMCs. This receptor was obtained from a human donor in good health. This sequence joins TRBV7-9 and TRBJ1-1; D is unresolved. The CDR3 sequence: CASSRHGEVDTEAFF. CDR3 bases: TGTGCCAGCAGCCGGCACGGGGAAGTGGACACTGAAGCTTTCTTT.